This TCR beta chain was profiled in a study of blood T cells in healthy people across ages. Then a second PCR, running about 6 to 12 cycles, was carried out with a sample-barcoded 5' primer and a J-beta primer mix. Using its own MiXCR run on the 5' RACE reads, TCRdb lists one record per CDR3 protein. The sample lists some 800,000 distinct CDR3 sequences, approximately 25% seen once, with roughly 3.5% in the top ten. Germline-derived CDR1 and CDR2 are DFQATT and SNEGSKA (reference sequence). The CDR3 consists of 14 residues. The ends were cut back, 2 bases at V and 0 bases at J, with 10 bases in the middle. These same data were also listed under a study on T cells of mothers and their children.

The material sequenced was blood. The V call is TRBV20-1, the J call TRBJ1-1; possibly TRBD1 for D (6 bases). This TCR was recovered from a boy younger than 18 in good health. The CDR3 region is CSARTTGMNTEAFF. The DNA of the CDR3 is TGCAGTGCTAGAACCACAGGGATGAACACTGAAGCTTTCTTT.